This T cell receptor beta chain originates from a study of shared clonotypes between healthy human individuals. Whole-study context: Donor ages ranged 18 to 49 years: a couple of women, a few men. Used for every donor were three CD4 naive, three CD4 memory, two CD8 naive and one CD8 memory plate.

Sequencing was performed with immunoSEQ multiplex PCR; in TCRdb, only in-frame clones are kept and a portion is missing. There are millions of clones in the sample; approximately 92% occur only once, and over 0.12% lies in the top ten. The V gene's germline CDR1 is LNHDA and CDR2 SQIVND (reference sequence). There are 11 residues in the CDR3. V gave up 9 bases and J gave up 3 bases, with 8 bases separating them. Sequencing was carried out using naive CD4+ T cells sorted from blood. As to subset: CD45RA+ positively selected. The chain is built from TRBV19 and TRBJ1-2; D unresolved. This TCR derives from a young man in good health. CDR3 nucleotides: TGTGCCAGGCATTGGGACTATGGCTACACCTTC. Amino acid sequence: CARHWDYGYTF. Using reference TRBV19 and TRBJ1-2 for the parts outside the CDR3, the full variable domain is DGGITQSPKYLFRKEGQNVTLSCEQNLNHDAMYWYRQDPGQGLRLIYYSQIVNDFQKGDIAEGYSVSREKKESFPLTVTSAQKNPTAFYLCARHWDYGYTFGSGTRLTVV.